Listed below are T cell receptor beta chains from one sample, sequenced in a study of blood T cell repertoires in COVID-19. The assay was immunoSEQ multiplex PCR, and TCRdb's table has in-frame clones only and misses some. The profile covers about 40,000 clones, with about 86% appearing a single time and roughly 2.5% taken by the ten largest. Sample: peripheral blood. Receptors originate from a woman aged 60-75 years with acute or convalescent COVID-19. Each CDR3 is given with its conserved first and last residue. D genes are given only for firm matches. Some rows mark clone size as missing; the rest say once, few, many or name a class of expanded clone.

d_call j_call cdr3_length clone_size v_call cdr3_aa cdr3_nt
TRBD1 TRBJ1-6 18 once TRBV27 CASSLRGQRIGYNSPLHF TGTGCCAGCAGTTTAAGGGGGCAGCGCATCGGGTATAATTCACCCCTCCACTTT
TRBD1 TRBJ2-7 17 . TRBV30 CAWRTGTGVSFGYEQYF TGTGCCTGGAGAACCGGGACAGGGGTCAGCTTCGGATACGAGCAGTACTTC
. TRBJ1-4 15 . TRBV9 CASSVGPSGVEKLFF TGTGCCAGCAGCGTAGGCCCCTCCGGAGTGGAAAAACTGTTTTTT
. TRBJ1-2 17 . TRBV9 CASSVEGMPGQNYGYTF TGTGCCAGCAGCGTAGAAGGGATGCCCGGACAGAACTATGGCTACACCTTC
TRBD2 TRBJ2-1 18 . TRBV24-1 CATSAATGTSGSYNEQFF TGTGCCACCAGTGCGGCGACCGGGACTAGCGGGAGTTACAATGAGCAGTTCTTC
TRBD2 TRBJ2-3 14 once TRBV5-1 CASAKREAADTQYF TGCGCCAGCGCAAAGCGGGAGGCTGCAGATACGCAGTATTTT
TRBD1 TRBJ2-4 15 . TRBV3-1/TRBV3-2 CASSQGPGQGNIQYF TGTGCCAGCAGCCAAGGTCCGGGACAGGGAAACATTCAGTACTTC
. TRBJ2-7 12 . TRBV6-5 CASRVDRRELYF TGTGCCAGCAGAGTCGACAGGCGGGAGTTGTACTTC
TRBD1 TRBJ1-6 16 . TRBV6-4 CASRPDRSSYNSPLHF TGTGCCAGCAGACCGGACAGGAGCTCCTATAATTCACCCCTCCACTTT
TRBD2 TRBJ2-1 13 . TRBV11-2 CASSLGGRGEQFF TGTGCCAGCAGCTTGGGCGGGAGGGGCGAGCAGTTCTTC
. TRBJ2-2 15 . TRBV5-1 CASRLRGEATGELFF TGCGCCAGCAGGCTCCGTGGCGAGGCGACCGGGGAGCTGTTTTTT
. TRBJ1-4 16 . TRBV5-6 CASTVGGGLGNEKLFF TGTGCCAGCACAGTAGGTGGGGGCCTGGGTAATGAAAAACTGTTTTTT
. TRBJ1-2 12 . TRBV29-1 CSVVQGRYGYTF TGCAGCGTTGTGCAGGGCCGCTATGGCTACACCTTC
TRBD2 TRBJ2-7 18 . TRBV13 CASSLVSRLAGSPYEQYF TGTGCCAGCAGCTTAGTTAGCCGACTAGCGGGAAGTCCCTACGAGCAGTACTTC
. TRBJ2-3 14 few TRBV9 CASSVKANTDTQYF TGTGCCAGCAGCGTAAAAGCGAACACAGATACGCAGTATTTT
. TRBJ1-2 16 . TRBV19 CASSTTGGGLAYGYTF TGTGCCAGTAGTACCACAGGTGGAGGGTTGGCCTATGGCTACACCTTC
. TRBJ1-6 14 . TRBV2 CASSDQQLYSPLHF TGTGCCAGCAGTGATCAACAGCTGTATTCACCCCTCCACTTT
. TRBJ1-1 14 . TRBV7-9 CASSTRIGSGEAFF TGTGCCAGCAGCACACGGATCGGGTCCGGTGAAGCTTTCTTT
. TRBJ2-1 17 . TRBV3-1/TRBV3-2 CASSQLGRGLSYNEQFF TGTGCCAGCAGCCAACTCGGGAGGGGGCTCTCCTACAATGAGCAGTTCTTC
. TRBJ1-2 15 . TRBV5-6 CASSLARQILYGYTF TGTGCCAGCAGCTTGGCCCGACAGATTCTCTATGGCTACACCTTC
. TRBJ1-1 15 . TRBV18 CASSPPGRMNTEAFF TGTGCCAGCTCACCACCGGGGCGGATGAACACTGAAGCTTTCTTT
TRBD1 TRBJ1-4 17 . TRBV2 CASRVPGQGAYNEKLFF TGTGCCAGCAGGGTCCCGGGACAGGGGGCTTATAATGAAAAACTGTTTTTT
TRBD2 TRBJ2-1 17 . TRBV3-1/TRBV3-2 CASSQEYSGGSYNEQFF TGTGCCAGCAGCCAAGAGTACTCGGGGGGCTCCTACAATGAGCAGTTCTTC
TRBD2 TRBJ2-2 16 once TRBV11-2 CASSTSGTSGTGELFF TGTGCCAGCAGCACTAGCGGGACTTCGGGCACCGGGGAGCTGTTTTTT
TRBD1 TRBJ1-5 15 . TRBV30 CAWSRDGTGDQPQHF TGTGCCTGGAGTCGGGACGGGACAGGCGATCAGCCCCAGCATTTT
. TRBJ2-1 16 . TRBV25-1 CASSEFTGASYNEQFF TGTGCCAGCAGTGAATTTACGGGAGCATCCTACAATGAGCAGTTCTTC
TRBD2 TRBJ2-7 15 . TRBV7-2 CASSFLAGGGYEQYF TGTGCCAGCAGCTTTCTGGCGGGAGGCGGTTACGAGCAGTACTTC
TRBD2 TRBJ2-3 15 . TRBV7-2 CASSLRAGDTDTQYF TGTGCCAGCAGCCTCCGAGCGGGGGACACAGATACGCAGTATTTT
. TRBJ2-7 14 . TRBV14 CASSQVNLPYEQYF TGTGCCAGCAGCCAAGTAAATCTTCCCTACGAGCAGTACTTC
. TRBJ2-3 11 . TRBV11-2 CASSSTDTQYF TGTGCCAGCAGCTCGACAGATACGCAGTATTTT
TRBD1 TRBJ1-2 14 . TRBV5-1 CASSFTGGYDGYTF TGCGCCAGCAGCTTCACAGGGGGTTACGATGGCTACACCTTC
. TRBJ2-7 16 . TRBV3-1/TRBV3-2 CASSPTLSGGSYEQYF TGTGCCAGCAGCCCCACGCTAAGCGGAGGATCCTACGAGCAGTACTTC
TRBD1 TRBJ1-4 18 . TRBV24-1 CATSDFPRTGLFNEKLFF TGTGCCACCAGTGATTTCCCCAGGACAGGCCTTTTTAATGAAAAACTGTTTTTT
TRBD1 TRBJ1-2 13 . TRBV6-1 CASSEGTGLGYTF TGTGCCAGCAGTGAAGGGACAGGGCTTGGCTACACCTTC
TRBD2 TRBJ2-1 15 . TRBV7-8 CASSVSGRLNNEQFF TGTGCCAGCAGCGTTAGCGGGAGATTGAACAATGAGCAGTTCTTC
. TRBJ1-2 14 once TRBV10-2 CASRPGLQGYGYTF TGCGCCAGCAGACCGGGACTCCAAGGCTATGGCTACACCTTC
. TRBJ1-6 17 . TRBV10-3 CAISESEGASYNSPLHF TGTGCCATCAGTGAATCTGAAGGGGCCTCCTATAATTCACCCCTCCACTTT
. TRBJ1-4 16 . TRBV6-5 CASSSRQPRRGEKLFF TGTGCCAGCAGTTCCCGACAGCCACGACGAGGTGAAAAACTGTTTTTT
. TRBJ2-7 14 . TRBV5-6 CASSLYGDSYEQYF TGTGCCAGCAGCTTATACGGTGACTCCTACGAGCAGTACTTC
TRBD2 TRBJ2-3 12 . TRBV15 CATSLAGHTQYF TGTGCCACCAGCTTAGCGGGCCATACGCAGTATTTT
. TRBJ2-7 12 . TRBV5-6 CASSRGSYEQYF TGTGCCAGCAGCCGGGGGTCCTACGAGCAGTACTTC
. TRBJ1-5 14 . TRBV6-6 CASKMVTGNQPQHF TGTGCCAGCAAGATGGTTACAGGGAATCAGCCCCAGCATTTT
TRBD2 TRBJ2-1 13 . TRBV2 CASGGGSRYEQFF TGTGCCAGCGGGGGAGGGAGTAGGTATGAGCAGTTCTTC
TRBD1 TRBJ1-5 15 . TRBV10-2 CASRWGQDSNQPQHF TGCGCCAGCAGGTGGGGACAGGACAGCAATCAGCCCCAGCATTTT